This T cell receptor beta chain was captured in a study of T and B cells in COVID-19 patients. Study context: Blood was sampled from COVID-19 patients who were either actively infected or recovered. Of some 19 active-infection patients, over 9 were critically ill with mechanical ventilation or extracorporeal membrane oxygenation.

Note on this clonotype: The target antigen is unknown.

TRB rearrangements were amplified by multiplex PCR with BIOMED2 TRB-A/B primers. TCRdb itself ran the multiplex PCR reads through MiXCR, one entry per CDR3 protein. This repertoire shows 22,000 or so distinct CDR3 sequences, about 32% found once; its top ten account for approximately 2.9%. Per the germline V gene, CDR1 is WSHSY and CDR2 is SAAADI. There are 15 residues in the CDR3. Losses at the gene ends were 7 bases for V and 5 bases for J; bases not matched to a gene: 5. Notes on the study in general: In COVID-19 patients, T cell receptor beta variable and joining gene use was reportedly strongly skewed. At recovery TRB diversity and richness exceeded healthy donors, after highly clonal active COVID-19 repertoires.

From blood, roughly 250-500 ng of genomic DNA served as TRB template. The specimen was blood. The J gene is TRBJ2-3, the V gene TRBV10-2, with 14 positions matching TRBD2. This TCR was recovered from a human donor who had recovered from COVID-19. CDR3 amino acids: CASTKTSGREDTQYF. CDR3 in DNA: TGCGCCAGCACCAAGACTAGCGGGAGGGAAGATACGCAGTATTTT.